One and the same sample provided the 8 T cell receptor beta chains below, sequenced in a study of cytomegalovirus exposure and HLA in healthy donors. It was with 60 Vbeta and 13 Jbeta primers that the PCR ran. TCRdb's table, derived via immunoSEQ multiplex PCR, lists solely in-frame clones and lacks some. This sample has about 94,000 clones, with roughly three quarters found just once. The sequencing input was PBMCs. The origin of the receptors is a woman aged 40 to 50 in good health and CMV-seronegative.

This chain uses TRBV5-6 with TRBJ2-7; 11 bases line up with TRBD1. This CDR3 contains 15 residues. Germline V gene lookup returns CDR1 SGHDT and CDR2 YYEEEE. V was clipped by 0 bases and J by 4 bases; unmatched bases: 3. The CDR3 here is CASSLAGTGGYEQYF. CDR3 sequence (DNA): TGTGCCAGCAGCTTGGCCGGGACAGGGGGGTACGAGCAGTACTTC.

This chain uses TRBV6-5 with TRBJ2-1; TRBD1 matches 7 bases. The V segment lost 0 bases and the J segment 6 bases; nucleotides outside the gene matches: 8. Germline-derived CDR1 and CDR2 are MNHEY and SVGAGI. CDR3 length: 16 residues. The CDR3 reads CASSYSKAPGGNEQFF. CDR3 DNA sequence: TGTGCCAGCAGTTACTCGAAGGCTCCAGGGGGCAATGAGCAGTTCTTC.

In regard to this clone: This sample includes further DNA sequences coding for the same CDR3. This chain joins TRBV7-2 and TRBJ2-1; 11 bases are a match to TRBD2. J was trimmed by 4 bases and V by 3 bases; bases with no gene match: 2. The CDR3 loop spans 15 amino acids. CDR1 SGHTA and CDR2 FQGNSA come from the germline V gene. CDR3 nucleotides: TGTGCCAGCAGCTTGGGACTAGCGGAATACAATGAGCAGTTCTTC. Encoded protein: CASSLGLAEYNEQFF. Full variable domain (outside the CDR3, taken from reference TRBV7-2 and TRBJ2-1): GAGVSQSPSNKVTEKGKDVELRCDPISGHTALYWYRQSLGQGLEFLIYFQGNSAPDKSGLPSDRFSAERTGGSVSTLTIQRTQQEDSAVYLCASSLGLAEYNEQFFGPGTRLTVL.

The chain uses TRBV15 and TRBJ2-5; 8 bases align to TRBD2. J lost 2 bases, V lost 7 bases, and 12 bases had no gene match. Germline CDR1 is LNHNV and CDR2 is YYDKDF (reference sequence). The CDR3 spans 16 residues. The CDR3 bases are TGTGCCACCACCCCTGTCAGGCGGGGGGCGCAAGAGACCCAGTACTTC. This translates into CATTPVRRGAQETQYF.

This clone was seen only a few times. The chain uses TRBV6-5 and TRBJ1-1, with unresolved D. The germline V gene encodes CDR1 MNHEY and CDR2 SVGAGI. Trimming shortened V by 2 bases and J by 2 bases, and 3 bases separated the two germline ends. The CDR3 is made up of 12 amino acids. CDR3 nucleotides: TGTGCCAGCAGTTACCCTAACACTGAAGCTTTCTTT. Translation: CASSYPNTEAFF.

The chain combines TRBV19 with TRBJ1-1, with no clear D. This CDR3 is 13 amino acids long. Deletions cut 4 bases from V and 1 base from J, with 7 bases between. Per the germline V gene, CDR1 is LNHDA and CDR2 is SQIVND (reference sequence). The CDR3 bases are TGTGCCAGTAGTAGCTATTCGAACACTGAAGCTTTCTTT. Translated, it gives CASSSYSNTEAFF.

The V gene is TRBV5-4, the J gene TRBJ2-1, with TRBD1 matching over 8 bases. J lost 7 bases, V lost 4 bases, and 16 bases had no gene match. CDR3 length: 17 residues. Germline V gene sequence: CDR1 SGHNT, CDR2 YYREEE (reference sequence). CDR3 bases: TGTGCCAGCAGCCCAGGACAGGGAAGGAGCCCGAGAAATGAGCAGTTCTTC. Protein sequence: CASSPGQGRSPRNEQFF.

About this clone: The junction and the germline gene differ at one end; a read error may be behind it. V usage is TRBV7-2 and J usage is TRBJ1-6; D gene uncertain. The CDR3 is 15 residues long. Germline CDR1 reads SGHTA; CDR2 reads FQGNSA. The CDR3 loop is CASSLGGLGDSPLNF. The CDR3 DNA follows: TGTGCCAGCAGCTTAGGCGGGTTAGGAGATTCACCCCTCAACTTT.